One T cell receptor (beta chain) is described in this entry. It lacks a known antigen. Base quality data are lacking; no much larger clone is found one base away. This sample is drawn from a study of CD8+ T cells in alopecia areata (dated by TCRdb to about 2018). Regarding the study in general: Treated patients were enrolled in an open-label pilot trial of oral tofacitinib, 5 to 10 mg twice daily, for moderate-to-severe alopecia areata. RNA was obtained with the PAXgene miRNA kit for fixed scalp, the miRNeasy kit for PBMCs, and the RNeasy kit for mouse skin. Scalp clonality was compared across normal scalp (n=4), patchy alopecia areata scalp (n=8), and alopecia totalis/universalis scalp (n=8). The study used high-throughput TCRbeta sequencing to examine T cell clonal expansion in alopecia areata, in both the C3H/HeJ mouse model and human patients. Tofacitinib-treated patients had biopsies at baseline and at 4 and 24 weeks of treatment, with a later scalp biopsy in several patients. TCRbeta CDR3 regions were amplified by immunoSEQ multiplex PCR with 35 Vbeta forward and 13 Jbeta reverse primers. Human TCRbeta sequencing covered scalp tissue and sorted CD4+ and CD8+ peripheral blood T cells from patchy and totalis/universalis alopecia areata patients and healthy controls. Patients received tofacitinib for 6 to 18 months and were then followed off drug for 6 months to check for delayed response and recurrence. Study-level results and caveats: Compared with mice, TCR sequences shared between patients were less clear, possibly partly because of HLA diversity across the patient population. Lesional scalp, especially in alopecia totalis/universalis, showed higher clonality and more expanded CD8+ clones than normal scalp, suggesting antigenic drive. Scalp TCR repertoire analysis is complicated because resident alphabeta T cells in normal human skin are also sequenced, whereas mouse skin is dominated by gammadelta T cells.

Its CDR3 holds 13 amino acids, cysteine through phenylalanine. Solely the CDR3 DNA is kept, with 39 bases framed from the first base. V lost 5 bases and J lost 5 bases, and the count of bases not matched to a germline gene is 3. From a lookup of the germline V gene, CDR1 and CDR2 are MNHEY and SVGAGI. Library construction relied on the immunoSEQ multiplex PCR assay. RNA was extracted from all samples and reverse transcribed into cDNA, which served as template for TCR sequencing. First-strand cDNA was synthesized with SuperScript III using a 2:1 mix of oligo-dT and random hexamers. A synthetic immune receptor repertoire was used to measure amplification bias, and any remaining bias was corrected computationally. The source study handled its data this way. Raw reads were preprocessed to remove errors, and CDR3 was defined according to IMGT conventions as the region from the conserved cysteine to phenylalanine. Clonality was calculated as 1 minus Shannon entropy normalized by log2 of the number of productive unique TCRs. Whether scalp clones were CD4 or CD8 was inferred by matching scalp TCRbeta sequences against CD4 and CD8 repertoires sorted from blood. TCRdb stores this immuneACCESS table with in-frame sequences only. Part of the clones is absent; in the studies checked, under half of the shortfall reflects unresolved V genes, and no reason is known for the rest. V, J and clone size were drawn from that table, and D and trimming were deduced from the DNA. Present in this sample are about 130,000 clones, roughly 58% of which were seen just once. The ten largest account for 4.5% of the sample.

The time point label for this specimen denotes: baseline before oral tofacitinib. Peripheral blood and lesional scalp punch biopsies were obtained from patients with alopecia areata. PBMCs were isolated by density centrifugation and stained for CD3, CD4 and CD8, after which CD4+ and CD8+ T cells were sorted on a FACSAria. The specimen was CD4+ T cells sorted from blood, collected at week 0. The chain is assembled from TRBV6-5 and TRBJ2-1, with 7 junctional bases fitting TRBD2. The sequence came from a human donor with alopecia areata. The sequence in DNA is TGTGCCAGCAGTCCCCGGGGGGACAATGAGCAGTTCTTC. This codes for CASSPRGDNEQFF.